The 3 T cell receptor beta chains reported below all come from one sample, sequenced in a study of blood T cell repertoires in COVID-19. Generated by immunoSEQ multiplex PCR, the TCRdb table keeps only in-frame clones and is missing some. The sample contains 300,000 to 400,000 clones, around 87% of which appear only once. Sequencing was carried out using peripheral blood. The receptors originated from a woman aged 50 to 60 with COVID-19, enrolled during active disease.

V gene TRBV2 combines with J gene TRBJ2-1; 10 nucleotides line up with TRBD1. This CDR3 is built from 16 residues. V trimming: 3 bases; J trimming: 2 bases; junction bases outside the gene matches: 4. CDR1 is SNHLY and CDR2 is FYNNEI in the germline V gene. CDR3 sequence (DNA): TGTGCCAGCAGTGACAGGGACAGGGGCCCCTACAATGAGCAGTTCTTC. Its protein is CASSDRDRGPYNEQFF.

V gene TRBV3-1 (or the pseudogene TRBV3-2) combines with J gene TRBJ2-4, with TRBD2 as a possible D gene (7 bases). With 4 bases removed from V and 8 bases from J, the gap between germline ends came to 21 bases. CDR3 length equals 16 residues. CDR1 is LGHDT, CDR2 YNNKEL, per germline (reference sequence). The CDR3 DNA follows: TGTGCCAGCAGCCCCGTGCTCGGGGGGCGCAGAGACATTCAGTACTTC. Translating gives CASSPVLGGRRDIQYF.

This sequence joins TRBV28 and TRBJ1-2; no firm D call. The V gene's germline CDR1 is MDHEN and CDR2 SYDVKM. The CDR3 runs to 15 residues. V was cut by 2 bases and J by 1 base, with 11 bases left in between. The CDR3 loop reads CASSLGPESNYGYTF. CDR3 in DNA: TGTGCCAGCAGTTTAGGTCCTGAGAGTAACTATGGCTACACCTTC.